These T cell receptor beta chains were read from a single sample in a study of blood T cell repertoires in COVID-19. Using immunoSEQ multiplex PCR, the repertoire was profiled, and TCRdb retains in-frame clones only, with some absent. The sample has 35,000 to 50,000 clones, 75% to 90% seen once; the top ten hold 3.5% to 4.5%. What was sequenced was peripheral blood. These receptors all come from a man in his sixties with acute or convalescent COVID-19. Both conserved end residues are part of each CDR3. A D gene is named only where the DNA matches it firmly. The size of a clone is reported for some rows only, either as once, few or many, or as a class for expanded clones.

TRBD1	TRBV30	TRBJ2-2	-	TGTGCCTGGGGGACAGGGGTCAGCGGGGAGCTGTTTTTT	CAWGTGVSGELFF
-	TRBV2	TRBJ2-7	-	TGTGCCAGCAGCACCGGGTTAGCCTCCTACGAGCAGTACTTC	CASSTGLASYEQYF
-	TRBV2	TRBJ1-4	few	TGTGCCAGCAGTGGAAAGACAGGAAGAAATGAAAAACTGTTTTTT	CASSGKTGRNEKLFF
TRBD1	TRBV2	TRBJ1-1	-	TGTGCCAGCAGTGAAGGGACAGGGTGGGCTGAAGCTTTCTTT	CASSEGTGWAEAFF
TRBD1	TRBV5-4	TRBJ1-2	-	TGTGCCAGCAGCTTCATGGACAGGGGTCACGGCTACACCTTC	CASSFMDRGHGYTF
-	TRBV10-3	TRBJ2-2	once	TGTGCCATCAGTGGGGGAGGAGGGGCGAACACCGGGGAGCTGTTTTTT	CAISGGGGANTGELFF
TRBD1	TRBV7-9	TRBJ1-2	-	TGTGCCAGCAGCTTAGTGTACGGCGGCAGAGGGGGCGGTTGGGGCTACACCTTC	CASSLVYGGRGGGWGYTF
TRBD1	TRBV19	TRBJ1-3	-	TGTGCCAGTAGTACCAGGACAGGGGCTGGAAACACCATATATTTT	CASSTRTGAGNTIYF
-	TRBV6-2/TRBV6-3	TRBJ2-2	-	TGTGCCAGCAGCCTGACACCTCCCGGGGAGCTGTTTTTT	CASSLTPPGELFF
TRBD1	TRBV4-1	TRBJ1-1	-	TGCGCCAGCAGCCGGACAGGGGAATCCGAAGCTTTCTTT	CASSRTGESEAFF
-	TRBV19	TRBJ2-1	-	TGTGCCAGTAGCGTGGACAGTCCGAGCTCCTACAATGAGCAGTTCTTC	CASSVDSPSSYNEQFF